This T cell receptor beta chain was profiled in a study of radiotherapy plus CTLA-4 blockade in lung cancer. Study-wide findings and caveats: Response was reportedly best predicted by early blood T cell clone dynamics, with interferon-beta. Researchers report tumor-derived TCR clones expanding in blood after radiotherapy plus ipilimumab.

Data came from immunoSEQ multiplex PCR; TCRdb stores just in-frame clones and leaves some out. The table has about 36,000 clones, roughly 72% seen once. Germline V gene sequence: CDR1 WSHSY, CDR2 SAAADI. This CDR3 has 13 amino acids. With 6 bases clipped from V and 6 bases from J, the junction kept 7 bases outside the gene matches. As for this clone: Its target is unknown.

The sample consisted of peripheral blood, taken from a patient treated with radiotherapy plus ipilimumab. The TCR sequence derives from a human donor with non-small cell lung cancer who had stable disease on radiotherapy plus ipilimumab. V gene TRBV10-2 combines with J gene TRBJ1-1, with 7 bases that match TRBD1. CDR3 protein: CASRRQGAAEAFF. CDR3 coding DNA: TGCGCCAGCAGGAGACAGGGCGCGGCTGAAGCTTTCTTT.